This T cell receptor (beta chain) is drawn from a study of blood T cell repertoires in COVID-19. Looking at the study overall: Some COVID-19 samples were acute and others convalescent; all came from the United States, Italy and Spain. The cDNA or gDNA used as material had been derived from T cells, B-cell-depleted T cells, or PBMCs.

In the original analysis: The authors estimated nucleated cell counts from reference gene primer amplification. Assay used: immunoSEQ multiplex PCR; TCRdb lists only in-frame clones, some missing. V and J calls and clone size are those listed in that table; D and trimming were worked out from the DNA. Found here are about 260,000 clones, 80% to 90% of them singletons; the top ten hold 9.5% to 13%. Trimming took 2 bases from V and 3 from J, leaving 17 bases between them. The CDR3 loop spans 16 amino acids. Germline V gives CDR1 MNHEY, CDR2 SVGAGI. V and J are TRBV6-5 and TRBJ2-7; tentative D call: TRBD1 (5 bases). Sequencing input: peripheral blood. This sequence originates from a woman in her seventies with COVID-19, enrolled during active disease. In DNA form, the CDR3 reads TGTGCCAGCAGTTACGCTCGACAGTATATAGGCTACGAGCAGTACTTC. The encoded protein is CASSYARQYIGYEQYF.